This T cell receptor beta chain was captured by sequencing in a study of T-cell reconstitution after alpha-beta-depleted transplantation in children. The TCRbeta library was prepared with unique molecular identifiers. TCRdb recomputed calls from the PCR reads with MiXCR, one row per CDR3 protein. The sample lists approximately 800,000 distinct CDR3 sequences; less than 20% were seen once. The V end lost 0 bases, the J end lost 2 bases, and 11 bases lay between the germline ends. Germline-derived CDR1 and CDR2 are SQVTM and ANQGSEA. The CDR3 is made up of 14 amino acids. Study-wide points: After one year, T-cell counts and TCRbeta diversity mostly came from new T cells. Several hundred expanded graft clones reportedly supplied alpha-beta T cells about two months after transplant.

Concerning this clonotype: Its antigen is not known.

The chain recombines TRBV29-1 with TRBJ2-7; D is uncertain. The clonotype was recovered from a male patient under 18 who had a stem cell transplant for acute lymphoblastic leukemia, so the T cells may come from the graft donor. Here the sequenced sample was PBMCs, mostly from graft donor cells, taken 360 days after TCRalphabeta/CD19-depleted stem cell transplant. The CDR3: CSVEDTAGPYEQYF. CDR3 DNA: TGCAGCGTTGAAGATACAGCCGGCCCCTACGAGCAGTACTTC.